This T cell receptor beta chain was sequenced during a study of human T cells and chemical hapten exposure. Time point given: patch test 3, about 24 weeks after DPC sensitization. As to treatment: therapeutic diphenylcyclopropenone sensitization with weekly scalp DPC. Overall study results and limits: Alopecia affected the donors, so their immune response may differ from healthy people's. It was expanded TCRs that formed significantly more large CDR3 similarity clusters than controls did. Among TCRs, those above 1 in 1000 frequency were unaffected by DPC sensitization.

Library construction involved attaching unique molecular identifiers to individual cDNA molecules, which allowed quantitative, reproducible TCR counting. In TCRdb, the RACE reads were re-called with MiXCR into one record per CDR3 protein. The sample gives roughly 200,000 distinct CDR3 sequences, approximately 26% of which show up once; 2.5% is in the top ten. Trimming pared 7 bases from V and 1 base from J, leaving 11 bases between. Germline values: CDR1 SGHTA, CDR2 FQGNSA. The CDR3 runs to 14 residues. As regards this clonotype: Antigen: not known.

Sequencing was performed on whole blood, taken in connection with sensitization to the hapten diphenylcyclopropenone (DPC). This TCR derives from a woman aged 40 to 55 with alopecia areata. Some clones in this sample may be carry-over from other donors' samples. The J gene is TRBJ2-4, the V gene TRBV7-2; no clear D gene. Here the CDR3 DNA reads TGTGCCAGCAAGGAGATCAGGGCCAAAAACATTCAGTACTTC. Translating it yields CASKEIRAKNIQYF.